The 20 T cell receptor beta chains in this list originate from one sample, sequenced in a study of PD-1 blockade in classical Hodgkin lymphoma. Autologous stem cell transplantation was followed by relapse in every patient, and brentuximab vedotin exposure varied. Produced via immunoSEQ multiplex PCR; TCRdb's table is partial and in-frame only. Here the sample spans 25,000 to 35,000 clones, roughly 70% being singletons. Sequencing used peripheral blood mononuclear cells (PBMCs), obtained before the second cycle of nivolumab. These receptors all come from a human donor with classical Hodgkin lymphoma.

This chain links TRBV10-3 with TRBJ1-2, with D possibly matching TRBD1 (6 bases). Trimming took 10 bases from V and 2 from J, leaving 11 bases between them. The length of the CDR3 is 12 residues. Germline assignment: CDR1 ENHRY and CDR2 SYGVKD. CDR3 sequence reads: CATWTENYGYTF. The DNA of the CDR3 is TGTGCCACCTGGACAGAAAACTATGGCTACACCTTC.

The rearrangement links TRBV7-2 to TRBJ2-1; D may be TRBD2 (6 bases). This CDR3 comprises 14 residues. The V gene lost 0 bases and the J gene lost 8 bases, with 11 bases spanning the gap. Germline CDR1 and CDR2: SGHTA and FQGNSA. The CDR3 nucleotides are TGTGCCAGCAGCTTAGCGTGGGCTAGCGATGAGCAGTTCTTC. The encoded protein is CASSLAWASDEQFF.

V usage is TRBV6-5 and J usage is TRBJ2-2, with a tentative D call TRBD2 (5 bases). V lost 5 bases to trimming and J lost 5 bases, with 15 bases between them. Looked up from germline, CDR1 is MNHEY and CDR2 is SVGAGI. CDR3 size: 15 residues. The CDR3 reads CASSPREGWTGELFF. In nucleotides, the CDR3 is TGTGCCAGCAGTCCCCGTGAGGGATGGACCGGGGAGCTGTTTTTT.

This sequence joins TRBV29-1 and TRBJ2-4; tentatively, D is TRBD2 (6 bases). CDR1 is SQVTM, CDR2 ANQGSEA, per germline. Trimming cost V 8 bases and J 9 bases, with 20 bases left between them. The CDR3 has 13 amino acids. CDR3 in amino acids: CSTTSLVGGIQYF. In DNA form, the CDR3 reads TGCAGCACCACTTCTCTCGTCGGGGGCATTCAGTACTTC.

The V call is TRBV5-1, the J call TRBJ2-2; no firm D call. Germline V gene data show CDR1 as SGHRS and CDR2 as YFSETQ. The CDR3 is 15 amino acids. The germline V and J ends were trimmed by 3 bases and 0 bases, with 9 bases remaining between them. The CDR3 loop reads CASSSNGANTGELFF. CDR3 nucleotides: TGCGCCAGCAGCTCCAACGGAGCGAACACCGGGGAGCTGTTTTTT.

The CDR3 DNA is TGTGCCAGCAGTTTCCCCTGGGACGAGCAGTACTTC. Protein sequence: CASSFPWDEQYF. The gene calls are TRBV6-6 and TRBJ2-5; D gene ambiguous. The end of the DNA aligns better with TRBJ2-7, so the J call may be wrong. Germline values: CDR1 MNHNY, CDR2 SVGAGI (reference sequence). CDR3 length equals 12 residues.

In this sample, this clone turned up a few times. The rearrangement joins TRBV19 to TRBJ1-2; 7 bases are shared with TRBD1. The CDR3 runs to 15 residues. Germline V gives CDR1 LNHDA, CDR2 SQIVND (reference sequence). The trim removed 5 bases at V and 6 bases at J, leaving 12 bases unmatched. CDR3 coding DNA: TGTGCCAGTAGTCGGATGACAGGGTTAAATCATGGCTACACCTTC. This codes for CASSRMTGLNHGYTF. The full variable domain, its missing parts supplied by reference TRBV19 and TRBJ1-2, is DGGITQSPKYLFRKEGQNVTLSCEQNLNHDAMYWYRQDPGQGLRLIYYSQIVNDFQKGDIAEGYSVSREKKESFPLTVTSAQKNPTAFYLCASSRMTGLNHGYTFGSGTRLTVV.

This clone was seen a few times. The chain recombines TRBV23-1 with TRBJ1-1; D remains ambiguous. TRBV23-1 is labeled an ORF, and its function is uncertain. Trimming pared 7 bases from V and 2 bases from J, leaving 14 bases between. CDR3 length: 14 residues. CDR3 nucleotides: TGCGCCAGCACCCATCGGACCGGAAACACTGAAGCTTTCTTT. It codes for CASTHRTGNTEAFF.

The V gene is TRBV19, the J gene TRBJ1-1, with no clear D. The CDR3 is 13 residues long. Trimming pared 7 bases from V and 5 bases from J, leaving 14 bases between. Germline values: CDR1 LNHDA, CDR2 SQIVND (reference sequence). CDR3 sequence: CASIGGVGTEAFF. In DNA form, the CDR3 reads TGTGCCAGTATCGGCGGGGTAGGGACTGAAGCTTTCTTT.

This clone has ten or more counts. J is TRBJ2-2 and V is TRBV5-8; 8 nucleotides agree with TRBD1. CDR1 and CDR2 from the germline V gene are SGHTS and YDEGEE. With V trimmed by 4 bases and J by 3 bases, 8 bases remained unmatched. The CDR3 covers 16 residues. Here the CDR3 DNA reads TGTGCCAGCAGCCTTCGGACAGGGTATCACACCGGGGAGCTGTTTTTT. It is translated as CASSLRTGYHTGELFF.

The chain combines TRBV19 with TRBJ1-1; D is unresolved. The V gene's germline CDR1 is LNHDA and CDR2 SQIVND (reference sequence). CDR3 length equals 13 residues. Trimming shortened V by 6 bases and J by 6 bases, and 14 bases separated the two germline ends. CDR3 region: CASRVTGAAEAFF. DNA of the CDR3: TGTGCCAGTAGAGTAACGGGAGCTGCTGAAGCTTTCTTT.

This chain uses TRBV2 with TRBJ2-5; D unclear. The V end was cut by 4 bases, the J end by 5 bases, with 8 bases between. The CDR3 length is 12 residues. Germline V gives CDR1 SNHLY, CDR2 FYNNEI. The CDR3 is CASSVQFETQYF. In DNA form, the CDR3 reads TGTGCCAGCAGTGTCCAATTTGAGACCCAGTACTTC. Drawing the rest from reference TRBV2 and TRBJ2-5, the complete variable domain is EPEVTQTPSHQVTQMGQEVILRCVPISNHLYFYWYRQILGQKVEFLVSFYNNEISEKSEIFDDQFSVERPDGSNFTLKIRSTKLEDSAMYFCASSVQFETQYFGPGTRLLVL.

The genes are TRBV6-1 and TRBJ2-4; D tentatively reads TRBD1 or TRBD2 (5 bases each). The CDR3 has 15 amino acids. Germline V gene lookup returns CDR1 MNHNS and CDR2 SASEGT. Trimming shortened V by 4 bases and J by 7 bases, and 17 bases separated the two germline ends. The CDR3 nucleotides read TGTGCCAGCAGTGGCCCGACAGTCGGGAATAACATTCAGTACTTC. Translation gives CASSGPTVGNNIQYF.

The chain combines TRBV4-3 with TRBJ2-1; 10 bases align to TRBD1. Looked up from germline, CDR1 is LGHNA and CDR2 is YSLEER. V lost 0 bases, J lost 5 bases, and 10 bases stayed unmatched. The CDR3 contains 18 residues. CDR3 sequence reads: CASSQDLWTGGRNNEQFF. CDR3 DNA sequence: TGCGCCAGCAGCCAAGATCTTTGGACAGGGGGAAGAAACAATGAGCAGTTCTTC.

J is TRBJ1-6 and V is TRBV4-1; 10 bases align to TRBD1. Germline values: CDR1 MGHRA, CDR2 YSYEKL. The length of the CDR3 is 16 residues. V shed 0 bases, J shed 9 bases, and the junction held 5 bases outside the gene matches. Here the CDR3 DNA reads TGCGCCAGCAGCCAAGAGGGGCGGACAGGGGGTTCACCCCTCCACTTT. This codes for CASSQEGRTGGSPLHF.

This chain joins TRBV11-2 and TRBJ2-1; D uncertain. The germline V and J ends were trimmed by 0 bases and 6 bases, with 9 bases remaining between them. CDR1 is SGHAT and CDR2 is FQNNGV in the germline V gene. This CDR3 has 14 residues. CDR3 protein: CASSLDPAGNEQFF. CDR3 nucleotides: TGTGCCAGCAGCTTAGATCCTGCTGGCAATGAGCAGTTCTTC.

The chain employs TRBV4-3 and TRBJ2-5; D not resolved. V lost 4 bases and J 5 bases, leaving 11 bases between the germline ends. Germline V gives CDR1 LGHNA, CDR2 YSLEER. The CDR3 has 13 amino acids. The CDR3 DNA reads as TGCGCCAGCAGCCGAGGTGGTTGGGAGACCCAGTACTTC. Amino acid sequence: CASSRGGWETQYF.

Of note for this clone: Relative to the germline gene, one junction end is altered; a read error may explain this. V and J are TRBV5-3 and TRBJ2-3; weak D call: TRBD1 (5 bases). TRBV5-3 is filed as an ORF, its function uncertain. This CDR3 comprises 14 residues. CDR3 sequence (DNA): TGTGCCAGCAGCTCCAGCACAGGTACGGATACGCAGTATTTT. It codes for CASSSSTGTDTQYF.

V is TRBV5-1 and J is TRBJ1-6; D not resolved. Germline CDR1 and CDR2: SGHRS and YFSETQ. There are 12 residues in the CDR3. Trimming shortened V by 2 bases and J by 12 bases, and 9 bases separated the two germline ends. DNA of the CDR3: TGCGCCAGCAGCTTCGACACCGAACCCCTCCACTTT. Translated: CASSFDTEPLHF.

This clone was recorded a few times. V usage is TRBV18 and J usage is TRBJ1-1, with unresolved D. This CDR3 contains 13 residues. CDR1 KGHSH and CDR2 LQKENI come from the germline V gene. Trimming took 1 base from V and 4 from J, leaving 7 bases between them. The CDR3 DNA follows: TGTGCCAGCTCACCACAGCGCCCCACTGAAGCTTTCTTT. Translated, it gives CASSPQRPTEAFF. Drawing the rest from reference TRBV18 and TRBJ1-1, the complete variable domain is NAGVMQNPRHLVRRRGQEARLRCSPMKGHSHVYWYRQLPEEGLKFMVYLQKENIIDESGMPKERFSAEFPKEGPSILRIQQVVRGDSAAYFCASSPQRPTEAFFGQGTRLTVV.